This passage covers 29 T cell receptor beta chains from one sample sequenced in a study of cytomegalovirus exposure and HLA in healthy donors. PCR employed 60 Vbeta and 13 Jbeta primers. Sequencing used immunoSEQ multiplex PCR; TCRdb keeps in-frame clones, though not all of them. The table records approximately 180,000 clones, roughly 77% of them present only once. Sequenced input: PBMCs. These receptors all stem from a woman aged 45-65 years in good health and CMV-seronegative.

This clone was detected only a few times. Here the CDR3 reads CASRGEGEAFF. In DNA form, the CDR3 reads TGTGCCAGCAGGGGCGAGGGTGAAGCTTTCTTT. The chain couples TRBV6-4 to TRBJ1-1; D uncertain. In germline, CDR1 is MRHNA, CDR2 SNTAGT. This CDR3 has 11 residues. Trimming took 6 bases from V and 7 from J, leaving 9 bases between them.

The rearrangement joins TRBV6-5 to TRBJ2-7, with TRBD2 matching over 7 bases. CDR1 is MNHEY and CDR2 is SVGAGI in the germline V gene. The CDR3 has 14 amino acids. With 5 bases clipped from V and 4 bases from J, the junction kept 8 bases outside the gene matches. The CDR3 DNA is TGTGCCAGCAGTCCCGGGCCCGGGGGGTACGAGCAGTACTTC. Protein: CASSPGPGGYEQYF.

This chain connects TRBV5-1 to TRBJ2-7; TRBD2 agrees at 7 bases. Germline loops: CDR1 SGHRS, CDR2 YFSETQ. The CDR3 sequence is 11 residues long. Trimming cost V 3 bases and J 6 bases; bases outside gene matches: 0. The CDR3 DNA sequence: TGCGCCAGCAGCTCTAGCGGCGAGCAGTACTTC. It is translated as CASSSSGEQYF.

J is TRBJ2-7 and V is TRBV7-8; 12 bases line up with TRBD2. The germline CDR1 and CDR2 sequences are SGHVS and FQNEAQ. The CDR3 totals 18 residues. Trimming took 4 bases from V and 0 from J; bases not matched to a gene: 10. CDR3 residues: CASSSQTSGSMASYEQYF. In DNA, the CDR3 is TGTGCCAGCAGCTCCCAGACTAGCGGGAGTATGGCCTCCTACGAGCAGTACTTC.

In its sample, this clone was seen once. V is TRBV7-2 and J is TRBJ2-2; 7 bases are shared with TRBD1. Germline CDR1 and CDR2: SGHTA and FQGNSA. The V gene end was trimmed by 5 bases and the J gene end by 7 bases; junction bases not matched to a gene: 10. The CDR3 consists of 15 residues. This CDR3 is CASSPQTGMGGELFF. DNA of the CDR3: TGTGCCAGCAGCCCTCAGACAGGGATGGGCGGGGAGCTGTTTTTT. The full variable domain, in which reference TRBV7-2 and TRBJ2-2 provide the parts outside the CDR3, is GAGVSQSPSNKVTEKGKDVELRCDPISGHTALYWYRQSLGQGLEFLIYFQGNSAPDKSGLPSDRFSAERTGGSVSTLTIQRTQQEDSAVYLCASSPQTGMGGELFFGEGSRLTVL.

The V and J genes are TRBV4-3 and TRBJ2-2, with a possible D match to TRBD2 (6 bases). This CDR3 has 18 residues. The germline V and J ends were trimmed by 0 bases and 1 base, with 15 bases remaining between them. Germline V lookup: CDR1 LGHNA, CDR2 YSLEER. The CDR3 nucleotides read TGCGCCAGCAGCCAAGATGGTATCGGGAGCCAGAACACCGGGGAGCTGTTTTTT. It encodes CASSQDGIGSQNTGELFF.

The V and J genes are TRBV19 and TRBJ1-5; a weak D match, TRBD1 (6 bases). The CDR3 length is 16 residues. CDR1 is LNHDA, CDR2 SQIVND, per germline (reference sequence). Trimming took 0 bases from V and 2 from J, leaving 11 bases between them. Here the CDR3 DNA reads TGTGCCAGTAGTATAGACCTCTACAGGGGCAATCAGCCCCAGCATTTT. This gives the protein CASSIDLYRGNQPQHF.

This clone was seen only once. The gene calls are TRBV6-5 and TRBJ2-3; weak D call: TRBD2 (5 bases). V was pared by 2 bases and J by 7 bases, with 16 bases between. Germline values: CDR1 MNHEY, CDR2 SVGAGI. The CDR3 runs to 15 residues. The CDR3 is CASSYAASSTNTQYF. CDR3 sequence (DNA): TGTGCCAGCAGTTACGCGGCTAGCAGTACTAATACGCAGTATTTT.

The CDR3 DNA sequence: TGTGCCAGCAGCGTAGAGGGCAGGGGCTATACTGAGCAGTTCTTC. Amino acid sequence: CASSVEGRGYTEQFF. The rearrangement links TRBV9 to TRBJ2-1; weak D call: TRBD1 (6 bases). Germline assignment: CDR1 SGDLS and CDR2 YYNGEE. The CDR3 has 15 amino acids. V lost 0 bases and J 9 bases, leaving 16 bases between the germline ends.

The chain combines TRBV6-1 with TRBJ1-5; tentative D call: TRBD1 (6 bases). Germline CDR1 and CDR2: MNHNS and SASEGT. The CDR3 contains 15 residues. V dropped 6 bases and J dropped 0 bases, with 12 bases sitting between them. This chain's CDR3 is CASRAGALSNQPQHF. The CDR3 coding sequence is TGTGCCAGCAGGGCAGGGGCCCTTAGCAATCAGCCCCAGCATTTT.

V usage is TRBV4-3 and J usage is TRBJ2-1, with 7 bases aligning to TRBD1. The CDR3 runs to 13 residues. From germline, CDR1 is LGHNA and CDR2 YSLEER. V lost 5 bases and J lost 6; bases outside the gene matches: 4. The CDR3 loop reads CASSAGTVNEQFF. CDR3 in DNA: TGCGCCAGCAGCGCCGGGACAGTCAATGAGCAGTTCTTC.

The chain recombines TRBV29-1 with TRBJ2-4, with a tentative D call TRBD1 (7 bases). Germline CDR1 is SQVTM and CDR2 is ANQGSEA. This CDR3 is 14 amino acids long. Trimming shortened V by 4 bases and J by 3 bases, and 13 bases separated the two germline ends. Written as DNA, the CDR3 is TGCAGCGTTGGGACAGGAGGGGGCAAAAACATTCAGTACTTC. Translating gives CSVGTGGGKNIQYF.

The genes are TRBV21-1 and TRBJ2-2; TRBD2 is the table's D call, not checked against the DNA. TRBV21-1 is given as a pseudogene. The CDR3 runs to 16 residues. Here the CDR3 DNA reads TGTGCCACCATCATGCCCCCCCCGAGGAACACCGGGGAGCTGTTTTTT. Encoded protein: CATIMPPPRNTGELFF.

This chain joins TRBV6-5 and TRBJ1-6; 8 nucleotides agree with TRBD1. In germline, CDR1 is MNHEY, CDR2 SVGAGI. The CDR3 runs 16 residues. V shed 0 bases, J shed 9 bases, and the junction held 7 bases outside the gene matches. The CDR3 DNA sequence: TGTGCCAGCAGTTACTCGTTTTCCAGGGGGCTTTCACCCCTCCACTTT. It specifies CASSYSFSRGLSPLHF.

The chain recombines TRBV29-1 with TRBJ2-5, with D possibly TRBD2 on 5 matching bases. The J call may not be correct, given that the DNA end is closer to TRBJ2-7. The CDR3 runs to 14 residues. CDR1 and CDR2 (germline): SQVTM, ANQGSEA. The DNA for the CDR3 is TGCAGCGTTGGGTTGAACCTGGCGGGTTCCGAGCAGTACTTC. This encodes CSVGLNLAGSEQYF.

The chain is built from TRBV5-1 and TRBJ2-3; 8 nucleotides agree with TRBD1. J lost 13 bases, V lost 0 bases, and 4 bases had no gene match. CDR3 length: 12 amino acids. Per the germline V gene, CDR1 is SGHRS and CDR2 is YFSETQ. Written as DNA, the CDR3 is TGCGCCAGCAGCTTGGCGACAGGGGTAAAGTATTTT. Translation: CASSLATGVKYF.

This rearrangement joins TRBV6-1 to TRBJ1-2, with TRBD1 as a possible D gene (5 bases). The germline V gene encodes CDR1 MNHNS and CDR2 SASEGT. CDR3 size: 14 residues. The germline V and J ends were trimmed by 7 bases and 1 base, with 13 bases remaining between them. This CDR3 is CASMWQGGNYGYTF. The CDR3 DNA reads as TGTGCCAGCATGTGGCAGGGTGGTAACTATGGCTACACCTTC.

As regards this clone: Other DNA variants within this sample encode the same CDR3. This chain links TRBV5-6 with TRBJ1-1, with no clear D. The V end lost 4 bases, the J end lost 4 bases, and 11 bases lay between the germline ends. CDR1 and CDR2 (germline): SGHDT, YYEEEE. There are 13 residues in the CDR3. The CDR3 loop reads CASSGRGSTEAFF. DNA of the CDR3: TGTGCCAGCAGCGGACGAGGGAGCACTGAAGCTTTCTTT.

The chain recombines TRBV7-2 with TRBJ1-2; D unresolved. CDR1 and CDR2 (germline): SGHTA, FQGNSA. Trimming left V 6 bases short and J 3 bases short, with 14 bases between. The length of the CDR3 is 14 residues. The CDR3 coding sequence is TGTGCCAGCAGGCACGGCGGGGTAGACTATGGCTACACCTTC. This codes for CASRHGGVDYGYTF.

The chain joins TRBV2 to TRBJ2-5; TRBD1 is a possible D gene (5 bases). V shed 1 base and J shed 9 bases, with 9 bases lying between them. The CDR3 is made up of 12 amino acids. CDR1 and CDR2 from the germline V gene are SNHLY and FYNNEI. DNA for the CDR3: TGTGCCAGCAGTGAAGGTTCCAGGGCCCAGTACTTC. Its translation: CASSEGSRAQYF.

Points on this clone: The junction shows a germline mismatch at one end, possibly a read error. The chain is built from TRBV7-9 and TRBJ1-1; D remains unclear. CDR1 SEHNR and CDR2 FQNEAQ come from the germline V gene (reference sequence). CDR3 length equals 15 residues. The CDR3 region has the DNA TGTTCCAGCAGCTCCCTATTTGGAAGAGGATCTGAAGCTTTCTTT. As protein: CSSSSLFGRGSEAFF.

In this sample, this clone turned up a few times. The chain employs TRBV7-3 and TRBJ2-5, with D unresolved. The V end was cut by 6 bases, the J end by 4 bases, with 12 bases between. The V gene's germline CDR1 is SGHTA and CDR2 FQGTGA. The CDR3 has 13 amino acids. The chain's CDR3 is CASSSTTGETQYF. Here the CDR3 DNA reads TGTGCCAGCAGTAGTACCACCGGAGAGACCCAGTACTTC.

This clone came up once. V is TRBV29-1 and J is TRBJ2-4; 8 bases agree with TRBD1. This CDR3 spans 19 amino acids. The junction had 16 bases not matched to a gene; V was cut back by 2 bases and J by 1 base. Germline V lookup: CDR1 SQVTM, CDR2 ANQGSEA. The CDR3 reads CSVELLGQGAGLAKNIQYF. CDR3 DNA: TGCAGCGTTGAATTACTTGGACAGGGAGCTGGGCTCGCCAAAAACATTCAGTACTTC.

The V gene is TRBV6-5, the J gene TRBJ1-1; TRBD1 matches 8 bases. The CDR3 runs to 14 residues. The germline V gene has CDR1 MNHEY and CDR2 SVGAGI. Trimming removed 4 bases from V and 5 bases from J; junction bases left unmatched: 6. In DNA form, the CDR3 reads TGTGCCAGCAGTTTTACAGGGGGGGGGACTGAAGCTTTCTTT. Its translation is CASSFTGGGTEAFF.

V is TRBV28 and J is TRBJ2-7; 12 bases map to TRBD2. Germline loops: CDR1 MDHEN, CDR2 SYDVKM. With V trimmed by 6 bases and J by 3 bases, 6 bases remained unmatched. The length of the CDR3 is 15 residues. The DNA for the CDR3 is TGTGCCAGCAGACAGACTAGCGGGAGAGGCTACGAGCAGTACTTC. As protein: CASRQTSGRGYEQYF.

V and J are TRBV19 and TRBJ2-3, with TRBD2 identical over 10 bases. The CDR3 has 16 residues. J was trimmed by 3 bases and V by 5 bases; bases with no gene match: 8. The germline V gene encodes CDR1 LNHDA and CDR2 SQIVND (reference sequence). The DNA for the CDR3 is TGTGCCAGTAGTTTTCCTAGCGGGGGTCTGACAGATACGCAGTATTTT. Translated: CASSFPSGGLTDTQYF.

The chain joins TRBV4-3 to TRBJ1-4; 7 bases are shared with TRBD1. V shed 6 bases, J shed 5 bases, and the junction held 3 bases outside the gene matches. In germline, CDR1 is LGHNA, CDR2 YSLEER. This CDR3 is built from 13 residues. The CDR3 reads CASRPTGNEKLFF. DNA for the CDR3: TGCGCCAGCAGGCCGACAGGGAATGAAAAACTGTTTTTT.

The rearrangement joins TRBV27 to TRBJ2-7, with TRBD1 matching over 8 bases. With 5 bases clipped from V and 2 bases from J, the junction kept 8 bases outside the gene matches. Germline CDR1 and CDR2: MNHEY and SMNVEV (reference sequence). This CDR3 is 15 amino acids long. CDR3 region: CASSPSTGAPYEQYF. CDR3 coding DNA: TGTGCCAGCAGTCCCTCGACAGGGGCCCCCTACGAGCAGTACTTC.

The chain employs TRBV5-1 and TRBJ2-5, with 8 bases matching TRBD1. The closer fit of TRBJ2-7 to the DNA end suggests the J call may be wrong. CDR3 length: 11 residues. Germline CDR1 and CDR2: SGHRS and YFSETQ. Here the CDR3 reads CASGQGYEQYF. CDR3 nucleotide sequence: TGCGCCAGCGGACAGGGCTACGAGCAGTACTTC.